Sequencing of this T cell receptor (beta chain) was carried out in a study of blood T cell repertoires in COVID-19. Germline CDR1 and CDR2: SNHLY and FYNNEI. The CDR3 covers 14 residues. The V gene lost 4 bases and the J gene lost 6 bases, with 15 bases spanning the gap. Profiling relied on immunoSEQ multiplex PCR, and the TCRdb table lists in-frame clones only, not all of them. The top ten clones hold about 7% of a sample with hundreds of thousands of clones, approximately 91% of them seen once. This TCR came from a woman between 70 and 85 years old with COVID-19, enrolled during active disease. The sequencing input was peripheral blood. The V and J genes are TRBV2 and TRBJ1-1; a weak D match, TRBD1 (6 bases). The CDR3: CASSVRTSGAEAFF. Here the CDR3 DNA reads TGTGCCAGCAGTGTGAGGACCTCAGGGGCTGAAGCTTTCTTT.